This note documents a single T cell receptor (beta chain) sequence. What it recognizes is unknown. The germline gene is not matched at one end of the junction; a read error may be the cause. Germline V CDR1 and CDR2: SGDLS, YYNGEE. This CDR3 comprises 15 residues. Template material for amplifying TCR beta CDR3 regions consisted of RNA transcripts. The TCR CDR3 was amplified in a first-round RT-PCR using the HTBI primer set. TCRdb used MiXCR to reprocess the multiplex PCR reads, holding one entry per CDR3 protein. This sample has roughly 840,000 distinct CDR3 sequences, with roughly 37% found just once. Across 18 months, stable Graves' hyperthyroidism was marked by no progression to ophthalmopathy. Each patient was aged 18 to 65 and had newly diagnosed hyperthyroidism of under 2 months' duration. The record originates from a study of T cells in Graves' hyperthyroidism and ophthalmopathy. Study results and limitations: The model foresaw ophthalmopathy a median roughly 6.6 months prior to onset. Blood also contained most expanded thyroid clonotypes above 0.001.

Sequencing was done on a sample of blood. The sequence derives from a man aged 18 to 29 with Graves' hyperthyroidism. This chain links TRBV9 with TRBJ2-6, with 8 bases that match TRBD1. This chain's CDR3 is CASSARTGPAYVLTF. CDR3 sequence (DNA): TGTGCCAGCAGCGCTCGGACAGGGCCGGCCTACGTCCTGACTTTC.